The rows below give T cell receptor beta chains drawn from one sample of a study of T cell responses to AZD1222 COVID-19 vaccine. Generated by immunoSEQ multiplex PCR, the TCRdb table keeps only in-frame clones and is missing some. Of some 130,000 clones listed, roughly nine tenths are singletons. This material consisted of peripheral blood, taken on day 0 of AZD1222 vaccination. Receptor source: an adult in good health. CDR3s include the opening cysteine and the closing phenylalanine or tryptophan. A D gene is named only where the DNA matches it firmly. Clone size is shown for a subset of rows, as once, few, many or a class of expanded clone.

CASSLDSNQPQHF,TGTGCCAGTAGTCTGGACAGCAATCAGCCCCAGCATTTT,TRBV19,NA,TRBJ1-5,NA
CASSRTAIAGGPSEQFF,TGTGCCAGCAGCCGAACCGCTATAGCGGGAGGGCCGAGTGAGCAGTTCTTC,TRBV7-8,TRBD2,TRBJ2-1,once
CASSEPGLGNHNEQFF,TGCGCCAGCAGTGAGCCGGGACTAGGAAACCACAATGAGCAGTTCTTC,TRBV10-2,TRBD2,TRBJ2-1,NA
CASMPGGSPETQYF,TGTGCCAGTATGCCCGGAGGTAGTCCGGAGACCCAGTACTTC,TRBV19,NA,TRBJ2-5,NA
CASSLKRVGRETQYF,TGTGCCAGCAGCCTAAAACGGGTAGGGCGAGAGACCCAGTACTTC,TRBV7-9,NA,TRBJ2-5,NA
CASSPLFGGILVGNEKLFF,TGTGCCAGCTCACCACTTTTTGGAGGGATCCTCGTCGGTAATGAAAAACTGTTTTTT,TRBV18,NA,TRBJ1-4,once
CASRAAPGETQYF,TGTGCCAGCCGGGCCGCGCCCGGGGAGACCCAGTACTTC,TRBV13,NA,TRBJ2-5,NA
CASSQYSGRSSYNEQFF,TGTGCCAGCAGCCAATATAGCGGGAGATCCTCCTACAATGAGCAGTTCTTC,TRBV3-1/TRBV3-2,TRBD2,TRBJ2-1,NA
CASSRGQGLRQGYTF,TGTGCCAGCAGTCGAGGACAGGGCCTCAGACAAGGCTACACCTTC,TRBV6-5,TRBD1,TRBJ1-2,NA
CASSQVLSFTTEAFF,TGCGCCAGCAGCCAAGTTCTCTCTTTTACGACTGAAGCTTTCTTT,TRBV4-1,NA,TRBJ1-1,once